The 14 T cell receptor beta chains presented below share a single source sample, sequenced in a study of tumor-infiltrating lymphocytes in primary liver carcinoma. The template, 500 ng total RNA, yielded TCR beta cDNA made with a constant-region primer. For TCR beta, libraries were produced by three nested multiplex PCR rounds using slightly modified ARM-PCR. For roughly 10 cycles apiece, the opening two PCR rounds ran with TRBV1-TRBV30 forward primers and a C-beta reverse primer. TCRdb recomputed calls from the multiplex PCR reads with MiXCR, one row per CDR3 protein. The sample records hundreds of thousands of distinct CDR3 sequences, 55% to 65% being singletons. The study extracted blood RNA from unsorted whole blood and also extracted germline DNA. The sequenced sample was peripheral blood. The receptors originated from a man aged 40-49 years with primary liver carcinoma and hepatitis B virus infection.

On this clonotype: Being one base from a much bigger clone, this may be a read error. The chain has TRBV6-2 or TRBV6-3 and TRBJ2-5, with D possibly TRBD1 on 5 matching bases. Germline V gene sequence: CDR1 MNHEY, CDR2 SVGEGT. V was pared by 6 bases and J by 7 bases, with 15 bases between. The length of the CDR3 is 13 residues. Here the CDR3 reads CASRAAAQGTQYF. The DNA for the CDR3 is TGTGCCAGCAGAGCTGCTGCTCAGGGGACCCAGTACTTC.

This clonotype showed up just once. V and J are TRBV5-1 and TRBJ1-5; no reliable D call. The V and J ends lost 9 bases and 9 bases respectively, with 16 bases between them. The CDR3 runs to 12 residues. Germline CDR1 reads SGHRS; CDR2 reads YFSETQ. CDR3: CANTTRRLPQHF. The DNA of the CDR3 is TGCGCCAACACGACGCGTCGGCTGCCCCAGCATTTT.

This clonotype was seen once. A much more abundant neighbour one base away suggests this may be a read error. The chain carries TRBV10-1 and TRBJ2-3; 13 bases are shared with TRBD2. The trim removed 6 bases at V and 2 bases at J, leaving 8 bases unmatched. The CDR3 spans 17 residues. Looked up from germline, CDR1 is WNHNN and CDR2 is SYGVQD (reference sequence). The CDR3 here is CASSPGTSGMTTDTQYF. The DNA for the CDR3 is TGCGCCAGCAGCCCCGGGACTAGCGGGATGACCACAGATACGCAGTATTTT.

This clonotype was counted at least ten times. The V gene is TRBV11-2, the J gene TRBJ2-5; D is perhaps TRBD2 (6 bases). The V and J ends lost 4 bases and 3 bases respectively, with 15 bases between them. Germline V gives CDR1 SGHAT, CDR2 FQNNGV. The CDR3 totals 15 residues. CDR3 DNA sequence: TGTGCCAGCAGCTCACAAGGGAGGTTGGAAGAGACCCAGTACTTC. Translating gives CASSSQGRLEETQYF.

A note on this clonotype: One end of the junction fails to match germline, which may point to a read error. V and J are TRBV5-4 and TRBJ2-7; tentative D call: TRBD1 (6 bases). The CDR3 consists of 16 residues. Germline lookup yields CDR1 SGHNT and CDR2 YYREEE (reference sequence). The CDR3 DNA is TGTGCCAGCAACTTGGGGGTTCAGACAGGCTCCTACGAGCAGTACTTC. Translated: CASNLGVQTGSYEQYF.

Regarding this clonotype: Sequence at one end of the junction differs from germline and may be a read error. The J gene is TRBJ1-3, the V gene TRBV10-3; the D is unclear. This CDR3 is 15 amino acids long. The V gene's germline CDR1 is ENHRY and CDR2 SYGVKD. The CDR3 region is CAVRESGRQGNTIYF. Written as DNA, the CDR3 is TGTGCCGTCAGAGAGTCTGGCAGGCAGGGAAACACCATATATTTT.

The chain couples TRBV24-1 to TRBJ2-3; 7 bases agree with TRBD1. CDR1 and CDR2 (germline): KGHDR, SFDVKD. This CDR3 is 16 amino acids long. J lost 1 base, V lost 2 bases, and 5 bases had no gene match. For the CDR3, the DNA is TGTGCCACCAGTGATTGGGGGACAGAGGGCACAGATACGCAGTATTTT. Residues: CATSDWGTEGTDTQYF.

In its sample, this clonotype was seen once. A much larger clone lies one base from this, so it may be a read error. The chain joins TRBV10-3 to TRBJ1-2; D remains unclear. The CDR3 covers 11 residues. Germline V lookup: CDR1 ENHRY, CDR2 SYGVKD. CDR3 sequence reads: CTISQGPLYTF. The CDR3 nucleotides read TGTACCATCAGTCAAGGACCGCTTTACACCTTC.

Worth noting for this clonotype: Possible read error: a much larger clone is one base away. The chain combines TRBV4-3 with TRBJ2-7, with 9 positions matching TRBD1. The CDR3 covers 15 residues. Germline CDR1 reads LGHNA; CDR2 reads YSLEER. V lost 0 bases, J lost 4 bases, and 4 bases stayed unmatched. CDR3 bases: TGCGCCAGCAGCCAAGAAGACAGGGGGGAGTACGAGCAGTACTTC. Amino acid sequence: CASSQEDRGEYEQYF.

The rearrangement joins TRBV28 to TRBJ2-2, with D unresolved. The CDR3 is made up of 14 amino acids. The V and J ends lost 3 bases and 6 bases respectively, with 11 bases between them. Germline CDR1 is MDHEN and CDR2 is SYDVKM. CDR3 in DNA: TGTGCCAGCAGTTTCCTCCCAAGGGCCGGGGAGCTGTTTTTT. Amino acid sequence: CASSFLPRAGELFF.

This clonotype was recorded many times. The V gene is TRBV4-3, the J gene TRBJ2-1; TRBD2 matches at 11 bases. The CDR3 has 17 amino acids. Germline CDR1 and CDR2: LGHNA and YSLEER. V gave up 1 base and J gave up 2 bases; unmatched junction bases: 4. The CDR3: CASSQVAGGVTYNEQFF. CDR3 in DNA: TGCGCCAGCAGCCAAGTAGCGGGAGGGGTTACCTACAATGAGCAGTTCTTC.

At least ten counts were recorded for this clonotype. The V gene is TRBV14, the J gene TRBJ2-3; the D is unclear. V was shortened by 4 bases and J by 2 bases, with 10 bases between the two germline ends. The CDR3 covers 14 residues. Germline V gene data show CDR1 as SGHDN and CDR2 as FVKESK. CDR3 sequence reads: CASSPFTSTDTQYF. The CDR3 DNA reads TGTGCCAGCAGCCCGTTCACTTCCACAGATACGCAGTATTTT.

As concerns this clonotype: A clone one base away is much larger, so this may be a read error. V is TRBV6-2 or TRBV6-3 and J is TRBJ2-3, with no clear D. CDR1 is MNHEY, CDR2 SVGEGT, per germline. CDR3 size: 15 residues. Trimming left V 7 bases short and J 6 bases short, with 20 bases between. CDR3 amino acids: CASIMGIRYPDTQYF. CDR3 DNA: TGTGCCAGCATCATGGGCATCCGATACCCGGATACGCAGTATTTT.

Regarding this clonotype: A read error may be the cause here, since a much bigger clone is one base away. The chain carries TRBV6-6 and TRBJ2-3, with D maybe TRBD2 (5 bases). The CDR3 covers 16 residues. Per the germline V gene, CDR1 is MNHNY and CDR2 is SVGAGI (reference sequence). The CDR3 coding sequence is TGTGCCGGCAGTTATCTCCGGGGAGAGCTAGGAGATACGCAGTATTTT. It is translated as CAGSYLRGELGDTQYF.